This record concerns one T cell receptor (beta chain) sequence. This sample was included in a study of T cell changes during pregnancy in multiple sclerosis. V shed 4 bases and J shed 4 bases, with 14 bases lying between them. This CDR3 comprises 14 residues. Germline CDR1 SGHNT, CDR2 YYREEE (reference sequence). Method: immunoSEQ multiplex PCR; TCRdb's copy keeps in-frame clones and lacks some. The top ten hold roughly 0.9% of the sample, which has around 80,000 clones, around 94% seen once. The TCR originated in a female donor in good health, enrolled as a control in a pregnancy study. The rearrangement joins TRBV5-4 to TRBJ1-2; D gene unclear. The material sequenced was peripheral blood, taken in the second trimester of pregnancy. The CDR3 spells CASSREAGVYGYTF. CDR3 nucleotides: TGTGCCAGCAGCCGGGAGGCGGGCGTCTATGGCTACACCTTC.